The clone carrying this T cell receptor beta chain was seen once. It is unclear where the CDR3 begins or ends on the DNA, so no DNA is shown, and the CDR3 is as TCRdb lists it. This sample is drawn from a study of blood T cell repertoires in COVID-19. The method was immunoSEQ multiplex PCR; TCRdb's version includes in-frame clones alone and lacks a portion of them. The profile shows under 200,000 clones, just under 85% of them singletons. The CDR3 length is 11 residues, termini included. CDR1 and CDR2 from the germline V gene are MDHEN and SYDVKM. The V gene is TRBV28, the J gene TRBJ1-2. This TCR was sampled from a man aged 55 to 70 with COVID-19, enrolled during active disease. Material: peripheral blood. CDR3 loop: CASSSSGGYTF.